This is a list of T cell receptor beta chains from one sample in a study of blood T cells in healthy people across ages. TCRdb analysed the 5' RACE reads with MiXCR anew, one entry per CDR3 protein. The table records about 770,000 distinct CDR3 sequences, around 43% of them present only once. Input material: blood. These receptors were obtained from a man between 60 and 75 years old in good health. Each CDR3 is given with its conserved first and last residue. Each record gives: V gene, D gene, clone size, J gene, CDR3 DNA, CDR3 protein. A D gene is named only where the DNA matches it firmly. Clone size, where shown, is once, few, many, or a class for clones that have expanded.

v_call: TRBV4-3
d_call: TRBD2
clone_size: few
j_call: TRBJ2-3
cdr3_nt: TGCGCCAGCAGCCAAGAGCCGGGACTAGCAGTTGATACGCAGTATTTT
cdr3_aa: CASSQEPGLAVDTQYF

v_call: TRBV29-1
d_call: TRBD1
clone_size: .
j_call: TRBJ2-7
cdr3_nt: TGCAGCGTTGCCCGAGGGACAGGGGTATCCTACGAGCAGTACTTC
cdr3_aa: CSVARGTGVSYEQYF

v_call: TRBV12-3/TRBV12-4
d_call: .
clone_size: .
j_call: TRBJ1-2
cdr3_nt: TGTGCCAGCAGTCTCGGGACGGCCGTCTATGGCTACACCTTC
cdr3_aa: CASSLGTAVYGYTF

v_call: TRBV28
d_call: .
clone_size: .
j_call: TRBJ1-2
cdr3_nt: TGTGCCAGCTGTCACCAGGGAGACTATGGCTACACCTTC
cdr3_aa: CASCHQGDYGYTF

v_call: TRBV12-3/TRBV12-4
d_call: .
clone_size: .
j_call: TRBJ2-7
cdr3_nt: TGTGCCAGCAGTTTAGGAGACAGGCTAGAGTACTTC
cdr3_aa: CASSLGDRLEYF

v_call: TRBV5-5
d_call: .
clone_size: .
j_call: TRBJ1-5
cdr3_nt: TGTGCCAGCAGCATGGACCCCTCGCCTGTTCGTCAGCCCCAGCATTTT
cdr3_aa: CASSMDPSPVRQPQHF

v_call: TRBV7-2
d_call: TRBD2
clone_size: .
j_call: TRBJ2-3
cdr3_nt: TGTGCCAGCAGCTTATCGCGGGGGGAATTCTATACGCAGTATTTT
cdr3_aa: CASSLSRGEFYTQYF

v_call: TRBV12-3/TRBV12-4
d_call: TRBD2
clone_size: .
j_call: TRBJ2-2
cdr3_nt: TGTGCCAGCAGTTTACAGGGACTAAACACCGGGGAGCTGTTTTTT
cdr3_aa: CASSLQGLNTGELFF

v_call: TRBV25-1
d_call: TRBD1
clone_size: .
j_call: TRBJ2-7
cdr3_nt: TGTGCCAGCAGTGGTTCCGTAGGACAGGGGTACTCCTACAATGAGCAGTACTTC
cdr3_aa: CASSGSVGQGYSYNEQYF

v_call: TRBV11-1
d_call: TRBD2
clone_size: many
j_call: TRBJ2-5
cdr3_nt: TGTGCCAGCAGCTTAGGAGGTAGCGGGTATCAAGAGACCCAGTACTTC
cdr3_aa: CASSLGGSGYQETQYF

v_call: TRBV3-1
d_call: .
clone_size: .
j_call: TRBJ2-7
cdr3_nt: TGTGCCAGCAGCCAAGTGCGCAACAATTCCGAGCAGTACTTC
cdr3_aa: CASSQVRNNSEQYF

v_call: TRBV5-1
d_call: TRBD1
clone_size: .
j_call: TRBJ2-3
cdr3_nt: TGCGCCAGCAGCTTGGCTCCGGGACAGGCGGGAGATACGCAGTATTTT
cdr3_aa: CASSLAPGQAGDTQYF

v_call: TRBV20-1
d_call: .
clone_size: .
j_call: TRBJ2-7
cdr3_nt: TGCAGTGTCCCGGATTACCAAAACTACGAGCAGTACTTC
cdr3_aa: CSVPDYQNYEQYF

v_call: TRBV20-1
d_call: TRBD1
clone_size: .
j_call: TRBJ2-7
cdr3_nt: TGCAGTGCTAGAATTCCGGGACAGTACTACGAGCAGTACTTC
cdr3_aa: CSARIPGQYYEQYF

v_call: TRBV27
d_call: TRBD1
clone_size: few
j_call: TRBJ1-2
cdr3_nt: TGTGCCAGCAGAACAGGGGGCTACGACTATGGCTACACCTTC
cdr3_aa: CASRTGGYDYGYTF

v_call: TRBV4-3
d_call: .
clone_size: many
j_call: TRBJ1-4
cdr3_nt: TGCGCCAGCAGCCCATCAATGGGCCTTGGGAATGAAAAACTGTTTTTT
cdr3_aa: CASSPSMGLGNEKLFF

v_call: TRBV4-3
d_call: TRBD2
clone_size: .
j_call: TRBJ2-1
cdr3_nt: TGCGCCAGCAGCCAAGGAGCGGGGGCCGACAATGAGCAGTTCTTC
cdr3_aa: CASSQGAGADNEQFF

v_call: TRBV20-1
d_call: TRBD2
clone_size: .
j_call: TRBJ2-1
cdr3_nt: TGCAGTGCTAGTATCGTAGCGGGGGGTCCTCTTGAGCAGTTCTTC
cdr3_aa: CSASIVAGGPLEQFF

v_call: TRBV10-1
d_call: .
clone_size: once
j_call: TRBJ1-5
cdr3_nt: TGCGCCAGCAGATTTAATAGGGGCGAGGCTCAGCCCCAGCATTTT
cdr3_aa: CASRFNRGEAQPQHF

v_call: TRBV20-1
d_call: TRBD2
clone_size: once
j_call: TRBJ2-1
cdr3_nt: TGCAGTGCTAGAGGTCCCCCAGCGGGGGCCTACAATGAGCAGTTCTTC
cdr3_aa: CSARGPPAGAYNEQFF

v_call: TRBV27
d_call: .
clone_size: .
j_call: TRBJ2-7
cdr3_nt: TGTGCCAGCACTGAAGGGGTCGGTTTGGAGCAGTACTTC
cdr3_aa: CASTEGVGLEQYF

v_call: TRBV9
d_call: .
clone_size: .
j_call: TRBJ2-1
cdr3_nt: TGTGCCAGCAGCGCGGGGCTTTGGGGCTACAATGAGCAGTTCTTC
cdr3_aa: CASSAGLWGYNEQFF

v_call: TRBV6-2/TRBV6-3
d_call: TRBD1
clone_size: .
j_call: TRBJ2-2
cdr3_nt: TGTGCCAGCAGTGCCCCCGGGACAGGGGGAACCGGGGAGCTGTTTTTT
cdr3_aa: CASSAPGTGGTGELFF

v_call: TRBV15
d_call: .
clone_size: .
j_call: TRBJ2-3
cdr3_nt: TGTGCCATTCCCGGTGTCCCGGGGTATACGCAGTATTTT
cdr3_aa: CAIPGVPGYTQYF

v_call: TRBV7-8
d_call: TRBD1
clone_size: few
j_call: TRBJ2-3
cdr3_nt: TGTGCCAGCAGCTTCGGTCCCACAGACCTGACAGGGGGTACTTCGGATACGCAGTATTTT
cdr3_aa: CASSFGPTDLTGGTSDTQYF

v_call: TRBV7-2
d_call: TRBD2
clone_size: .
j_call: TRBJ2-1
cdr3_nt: TGTGCCAGCAGCTTAGTCCCTAGCGGGGGGGCTGGTGAGCAGTTCTTC
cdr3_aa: CASSLVPSGGAGEQFF

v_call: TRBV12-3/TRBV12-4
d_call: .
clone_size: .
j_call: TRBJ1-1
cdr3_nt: TGTGCCAGCAGTGCCGCGAGGGCCACTGAAGCTTTCTTT
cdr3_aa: CASSAARATEAFF

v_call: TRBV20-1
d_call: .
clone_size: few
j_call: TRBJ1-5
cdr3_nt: TGCAGTGCCTACCGGGGTAGCAATCAGCCCCAGCATTTT
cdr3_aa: CSAYRGSNQPQHF

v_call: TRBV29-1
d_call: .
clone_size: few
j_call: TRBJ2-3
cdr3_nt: TGCAGCGGTTCGACAGCGGCAGATACGCAGTATTTT
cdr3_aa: CSGSTAADTQYF

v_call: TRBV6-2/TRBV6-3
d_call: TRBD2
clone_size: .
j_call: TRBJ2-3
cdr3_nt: TGTGCCAGCAGTTACCTCGGGCGGGCTAGCGGGGTTCAAAATACGCAGTATTTT
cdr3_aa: CASSYLGRASGVQNTQYF

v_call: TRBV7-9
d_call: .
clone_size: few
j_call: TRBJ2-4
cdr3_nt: TGTGCCAGCAGCTTATCCGAGGGCAGGGCAAAAAACATTCAGTACTTC
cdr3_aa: CASSLSEGRAKNIQYF

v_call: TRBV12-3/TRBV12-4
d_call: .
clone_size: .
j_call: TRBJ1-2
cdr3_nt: TGTGCCAGCAGTTTACGGGTAGCGGCAGGCGCTAACTATGGCTACACCTTC
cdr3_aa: CASSLRVAAGANYGYTF

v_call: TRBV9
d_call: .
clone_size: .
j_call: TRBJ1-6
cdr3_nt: TGTGCCAGCAGCAACACTTCCGCCGGGCGCCGTTATAATTCACCCCTCCACTTT
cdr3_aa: CASSNTSAGRRYNSPLHF

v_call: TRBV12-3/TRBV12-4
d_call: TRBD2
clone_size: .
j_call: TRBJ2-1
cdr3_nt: TGTGCCAGCATGAGGTTGGCGGGGGTTGGCTACAATGAGCAGTTCTTC
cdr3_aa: CASMRLAGVGYNEQFF

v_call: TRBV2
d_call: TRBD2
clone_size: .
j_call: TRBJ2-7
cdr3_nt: TGTGCCAGCAGTCCTCCTAGCGGGGAGGCCTCCTACGAGCAGTACTTC
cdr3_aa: CASSPPSGEASYEQYF

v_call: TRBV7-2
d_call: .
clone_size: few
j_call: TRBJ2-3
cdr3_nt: TGTGCCAGCAGTTTCAAAGATACGCAGTATTTT
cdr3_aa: CASSFKDTQYF

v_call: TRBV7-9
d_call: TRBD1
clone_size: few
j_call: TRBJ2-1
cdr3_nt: TGTGCCAGCAGCCTCGGGACAGTGAGCGATGAGCAGTTCTTC
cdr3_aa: CASSLGTVSDEQFF

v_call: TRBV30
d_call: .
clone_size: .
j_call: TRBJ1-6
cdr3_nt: TGTGCCTGGACAACTGTCTATAATTCACCCCTCCACTTT
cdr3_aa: CAWTTVYNSPLHF

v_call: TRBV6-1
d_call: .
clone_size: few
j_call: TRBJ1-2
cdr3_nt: TGTGCCAGCAGTGACAGGGATGGCTACACCTTC
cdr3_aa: CASSDRDGYTF

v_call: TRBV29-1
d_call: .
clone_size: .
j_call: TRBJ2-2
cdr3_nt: TGCAGCACCCGAGGAGGGGCGAACACCGGGGAGCTGTTTTTT
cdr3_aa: CSTRGGANTGELFF

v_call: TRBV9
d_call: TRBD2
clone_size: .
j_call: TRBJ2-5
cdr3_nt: TGTGCCGGCAGCAACCTAGCGGGGAGACAAGAGACCCAGTACTTC
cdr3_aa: CAGSNLAGRQETQYF

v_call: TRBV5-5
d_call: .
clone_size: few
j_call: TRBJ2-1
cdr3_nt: TGTGCCAGCAGCCAAGTAAGCAGCTATGAGCAGTTCTTC
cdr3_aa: CASSQVSSYEQFF